What follows describes a single T cell receptor (beta chain). In this sample, this clone turned up a few times. Its antigen remains undetermined. No much larger clone is present one base from it, and per-base qualities are unavailable. In total, over 600 healthy bone marrow donors made up the cohort. At the time of sampling, every cohort member was nominally healthy, though immune exposures that went unrecorded were likely present. The donor was CMV seropositive and belonged to the group of 250 to 300 seropositive cohort members. Every donor gave a peripheral blood sample, and the peripheral blood mononuclear cells from that sample were used for TCR beta sequencing. Genomic DNA extraction from the blood cell samples was performed with the Qiagen DNeasy Blood Extraction Kit. This entry belongs to a study of cytomegalovirus exposure and HLA in healthy donors (dated by TCRdb to about 2017). Turning to the overall study: In an earlier analysis of 550 to 750 of the donors, roughly 300 Gb of sequence data and 95 million to 130 million unique TCR beta sequences from about 179 million T cells were reported. An early release that covered roughly 600 HLA-typed donors contained approximately 300 gigabases of sequencing data and tens of millions of unique TCR sequences. Of the 350 to 400 genotyped donors, around 81% fell in the genetic ancestry cluster associated with self-reported Caucasian donors. The study aimed to test whether signatures of past pathogen exposure could be identified by cataloging public T cell receptors. Using immunosequencing, the study profiled T cell repertoires from 500 to 800 subjects and related those repertoires to cytomegalovirus serostatus. Besides the first cohort of roughly 660 subjects, a separate validation cohort made up of 120 different subjects was used. High-throughput TCR immunosequencing, statistical association of individual TCRs with disease status, and machine learning were combined to predict cytomegalovirus infection status. A later analysis re-examined previously published TCR beta repertoires from more than 550 donors and added high-resolution HLA genotyping to investigate patterns of TCR occurrence. In the later analysis, no new phenotypic data were used to find candidate immune exposures; instead, reliance was placed on TCR beta sequences and their occurrence across donors. To decide whether each TCR beta V gene segment behaved as functional or pseudogenic, an earlier analysis of 587 of the donors relied on high-throughput TCR beta sequencing. Donor age, sex, ethnicity and CMV serostatus were compiled alongside the repertoire data. Genome-wide SNP genotypes for about 55% of the roughly 670 donors were used in a later genetic analysis, which treated that subset as a discovery cohort. All discovery cohort repertoires had been generated using a single sequencing platform. Class I and class II HLA loci were covered by the typing at four-digit resolution. The number of donors typed differed by locus, with 629-630 for A, B, C, DRB1 and DQB1, 522 for DQA1, about 610 for DPA1, and roughly 450 for DPB1. Because of strong linkage in the cohort, a handful of DR-DQ haplotypes were treated as single units for association and clustering. On average, roughly 240,000 unique TCR beta nucleotide sequences were sequenced per donor among 300 to 500 genotyped donors of the cohort, with roughly a sixth of those sequences being non-productive. General conclusions and limits of the study: Because counts were too low, under 20 rarely observed V segments, including chromosome 9 orphons, were left out of the earlier analysis of roughly 600 of the donors. This cohort had only TCR beta chains sequenced, and the lack of alpha or paired-chain data limited which features could be detected. In a later analysis, TCR association rates were found to vary across HLA loci, with the most associated TCRs seen for DRB1 alleles and the fewest for HLA-C alleles. Because the 87-base-pair reads could not distinguish some IMGT-functional V segments, including TRBV6-2 and TRBV6-3, those segments were excluded. In vitro tests confirmed that a few of the cytomegalovirus-associated TCR beta chains recognize cytomegalovirus antigens. According to a later analysis, most CMV-associated TCR beta chains appeared to be HLA-restricted, and the HLA associations seemed to be driven largely by CMV exposure. Correlated functional status among segregating V segments might reflect linkage disequilibrium, but an unknown experimental factor could not be ruled out. When HLA alleles, especially DR and DQ, strongly co-occurred, attributing TCR associations to individual alleles was difficult. Compared with equally common non-associated chains, HLA-associated TCR beta chains in a later analysis were more clonally expanded and had lower generation probabilities. The sequencing pipeline was judged likely to have produced a cluster of highly shared sequence variants as a technical artifact. Presence/absence analyses assumed roughly uniform sequencing depth across donors, an assumption that may not hold. According to the authors, the approach could potentially be generalized to other disease states and immunological phenotypes. V-gene and J-gene trimming of TCR beta chains was associated with a missense DCLRE1C variant in a later genetic analysis, and the association was replicated in an independent cohort. An earlier analysis of around 600 of the donors showed that most TCR beta V segments appeared in productive rearrangements either about 87% or about 30% of the time, which broadly matched IMGT annotations. A further reported finding was that TCR beta sequences accurately predicted the HLA-A and HLA-B alleles for most subjects in the first cohort. At a false discovery rate of 0.05, a later analysis linked approximately 18,000 TCR beta sequences to specific HLA alleles. The study gave a list of about 160 TCR beta chains associated with cytomegalovirus. Several of the top co-occurrence clusters appeared to be linked to parvovirus B19, influenza, CMV and Epstein-Barr virus, according to a later analysis. For the cohort, immune exposure information was limited to CMV serostatus. The classifier was reported to diagnose cytomegalovirus status with high specificity and sensitivity in both the original cohort and the validation cohort. A later genetic analysis reported fewer N-insertions in productive TCRs among donors in an Asian-associated ancestry cluster than the roughly 720-donor mean. Because some donors lacked HLA typing at each locus, the association tests relied only on the typed subset. Across donors, most TCR sequences were observed very rarely, whereas some public TCRs were present in many individuals.

In the germline V gene, CDR1 corresponds to SGHRS and CDR2 to YFSETQ. Including the terminal cysteine and phenylalanine, the CDR3 comprises 14 residues. The retained sequence is limited to the CDR3, 42 bases, with the frame set at the first base. V has 4 bases trimmed and J has 8 bases trimmed; junction bases matching no gene number 4. The library was prepared using the immunoSEQ multiplex PCR assay. For the multiplex PCR, a mixture combining 60 forward primers for TCR Vbeta segments and 13 reverse primers for TCR Jbeta segments was used. The CDR3 region of rearranged TCR beta genes was amplified from genomic DNA by a multiplex PCR assay. The amplified TCR beta libraries were sequenced on the Illumina HiSeq System as 87-base-pair reads. Processing in the source paper ran as follows. In a later analysis, roughly 80 million unique TCR beta chains were counted across the roughly 670 repertoires, and approximately 11 million of these chains were shared by at least two donors. Raw reads were error-corrected and collapsed into unique sequences with a nearest-neighbor algorithm that merged closely related sequences to remove PCR and sequencing errors. V, D and J gene segments were assigned by aligning CDR3 sequences to IMGT reference sequences. For a sequence to be retained, at least a six-nucleotide match to both a V gene segment and a J gene segment was required. A rearrangement was called productive if the CDR3 had no stop codons and remained in frame with V and J, and every other rearrangement was called non-productive. Following IMGT convention, CDR3 was defined as the stretch from the second conserved V-encoded cysteine to the conserved J-encoded phenylalanine. The earlier analysis of 500 to 650 of the donors excluded any sequence lacking an unambiguous match to a single V gene segment. An earlier analysis of approximately 590 of the donors called V segments functional above 56.7% productive rearrangements and segregating when the between-donor standard deviation exceeded 5%. To diagnose cytomegalovirus status from the catalog of TCR beta chain sequences, a statistical classification framework was built. A later analysis assigned V and J genes by comparing TCR nucleotide sequences with IMGT/GENE-DB human TR gene sequences. Using the TCRdist pipeline, a later analysis assigned CDR3 sequences along with most-parsimonious VDJ recombination scenarios. In a later analysis, each TCR beta chain was defined by its CDR3 amino acid sequence together with its V-gene family, and reads without a unique V-gene family were excluded. In a later analysis, around 650 highly shared, low-generation-probability nucleotide sequences were removed to address suspected cross-contamination and a sequencing artifact. In a later analysis, a clonal expansion index for each public chain was calculated from normalized within-repertoire ranks of inferred template counts. Generation probabilities in a later analysis came from a VDJ recombination model fitted to out-of-frame rearrangements, and those results were checked against IGoR. Hypergeometric tests were used in a later analysis to score TCR-TCR, TCR-HLA and TCR-CMV co-occurrence, with a repertoire-size bias correction applied to the TCR pairs. In a later analysis, false discovery rates were estimated by permuting HLA or CMV assignments 20 times. A later analysis grouped co-occurring TCRs with DBSCAN, adding TCRdist sequence similarity when clustering within HLA-allele-positive subsets. Repertoires with fewer than 30,000 or more than 120,000 public chains were left out of co-occurrence clustering, as were about 5 repertoires with anomalous nucleotide sharing. TCRdb obtained this table from immuneACCESS and retained in-frame rearrangements with V and J assigned. These tables miss some clones; where compared with another copy, unresolved V genes account for less than half of the shortfall, and the remainder is unexplained. V, J and clone size are those of that table, while D and trimming were read from the DNA. The sample table contains 150,000 or so clones; only one count was recorded for over 70% of them. Around 3.1% of the sample lies in the top ten.

This receptor chain uses TRBV5-1 and TRBJ1-6, with 9 junctional bases fitting TRBD1. This sequence was found in a woman in her fifties or sixties in good health and CMV-seropositive. Sample: PBMCs. The DNA sequence is given as TGCGCCAGCAGCATGGACAGGGGACATTCACCCCTCCACTTT. Translated, this gives CASSMDRGHSPLHF.